These 25 T cell receptor beta chains share one sample of origin, sequenced in a study of response to subunit inactivated influenza vaccine. TCRdb processed the RT-PCR reads anew with MiXCR; each CDR3 protein has one entry. This table has fewer than 600,000 distinct CDR3 sequences, roughly 7.6% appearing once. The material was PBMCs from blood, obtained around 25 months after vaccination. The receptors come from a man aged 50 to 69 who received an inactivated influenza vaccine.

This clonotype was seen repeatedly, ten times or more. This rearrangement joins TRBV7-8 to TRBJ2-7, with D hard to call. Trimming took 2 bases from V and 1 from J, leaving 9 bases between them. The CDR3 covers 14 residues. Germline V gene data show CDR1 as SGHVS and CDR2 as FQNEAQ. As DNA, the CDR3 is TGTGCCAGCAGCTTACTATCACGGTCCTACGAGCAGTACTTC. This translates into CASSLLSRSYEQYF. Full variable domain (remainder filled in from reference TRBV7-8 and TRBJ2-7): GAGVSQSPRYKVAKRGQDVALRCDPISGHVSLFWYQQALGQGPEFLTYFQNEAQLDKSGLPSDRFFAERPEGSVSTLKIQRTQQEDSAVYLCASSLLSRSYEQYFGPGTRLTVT.

The V and J genes are TRBV12-3 or TRBV12-4 and TRBJ2-5; TRBD2 aligns across 9 bases. J gave up 4 bases and V 2 bases, and 8 bases lay outside the gene matches. There are 16 residues in the CDR3. This CDR3 is CASSLSVSGGRETQYF. In nucleotides, the CDR3 is TGTGCCAGCAGTTTATCGGTTAGCGGGGGCCGAGAGACCCAGTACTTC.

The CDR3 spells CSVEVIQGVLYEQYF. The CDR3, as DNA: TGCAGCGTTGAAGTAATTCAGGGGGTGTTGTACGAGCAGTACTTC. The V and J genes are TRBV29-1 and TRBJ2-7; 7 nucleotides line up with TRBD1. The V segment lost 1 base and the J segment 4 bases; nucleotides outside the gene matches: 10. Looked up from germline, CDR1 is SQVTM and CDR2 is ANQGSEA. The CDR3 has 15 residues.

A few counts support this clonotype. In nucleotides, the CDR3 is TGCGCCAGCAGCGCGCTAGGGGGTCAGTTCCGGGGGAACACTGAAGCTTTCTTT. As protein: CASSALGGQFRGNTEAFF. V is TRBV5-1 and J is TRBJ1-1; tentatively, D is TRBD1 (6 bases). V was trimmed by 4 bases and J by 1 base, leaving 23 bases between them. From germline, CDR1 is SGHRS and CDR2 YFSETQ. The CDR3 spans 18 residues. The whole variable domain, filled in from reference TRBV5-1 and TRBJ1-1, reads KAGVTQTPRYLIKTRGQQVTLSCSPISGHRSVSWYQQTPGQGLQFLFEYFSETQRNKGNFPGRFSGRQFSNSRSEMNVSTLELGDSALYLCASSALGGQFRGNTEAFFGQGTRLTVV.

J is TRBJ2-5 and V is TRBV29-1; D not certain. Germline V lookup: CDR1 SQVTM, CDR2 ANQGSEA. The CDR3 sequence is 15 residues long. V gave up 6 bases and J gave up 1 base, with 18 bases separating them. The chain's CDR3 is CSVRWASKGQETQYF. CDR3 in DNA: TGCAGCGTCCGTTGGGCTTCCAAGGGCCAAGAGACCCAGTACTTC.

This clonotype came up a few times. This sequence joins TRBV6-1 and TRBJ2-3; D not certain. The CDR3 has 14 residues. CDR1 is MNHNS and CDR2 is SASEGT in the germline V gene. Trimming cost V 6 bases and J 6 bases, with 16 bases left between them. For the CDR3, the DNA is TGTGCCAGCAGCCCCAGCCCTGAAGGGGATACGCAGTATTTT. This encodes CASSPSPEGDTQYF.

This clonotype came up a few times. The rearrangement joins TRBV5-1 to TRBJ1-5, with 7 bases fitting TRBD1. This CDR3 contains 15 residues. CDR1 and CDR2 (germline): SGHRS, YFSETQ. V was clipped by 0 bases and J by 5 bases; unmatched bases: 5. The CDR3 region has the DNA TGCGCCAGCAGCTTGGAGGGGGCGGACGATCAGCCCCAGCATTTT. Translated: CASSLEGADDQPQHF.

This clonotype was found a few times. The V call is TRBV7-2, the J call TRBJ2-2, with 7 bases matching TRBD2. The CDR3 is 15 amino acids. CDR1 is SGHTA, CDR2 FQGNSA, per germline. V lost 1 base and J lost 3; bases outside the gene matches: 2. CDR3 sequence: CASSLGGGDTGELFF. CDR3 in DNA: TGTGCCAGCAGCTTAGGCGGGGGAGACACCGGGGAGCTGTTTTTT.

The genes are TRBV6-1 and TRBJ2-3; no clear D gene. This CDR3 is 16 amino acids long. CDR1 is MNHNS and CDR2 is SASEGT in the germline V gene. The V end lost 6 bases, the J end lost 2 bases, and 18 bases lay between the germline ends. CDR3 bases: TGTGCCAGCAGCGAGGCCCCAGACGGCGACACAGATACGCAGTATTTT. As protein: CASSEAPDGDTDTQYF.

This clonotype was seen more than once but under ten times. This chain joins TRBV10-2 and TRBJ2-2; 12 bases line up with TRBD2. CDR1 is WSHSY, CDR2 SAAADI, per germline. V lost 4 bases and J lost 6; bases outside the gene matches: 3. There are 15 residues in the CDR3. CDR3 DNA sequence: TGCGCCAGCAGTGGTCTAGCGGGGGGGGCCGGGGAGCTGTTTTTT. This translates into CASSGLAGGAGELFF.

This clonotype was recorded a few times. The rearrangement links TRBV4-2 to TRBJ2-1, with 10 bases lining up with TRBD2. CDR3 length: 15 amino acids. V lost 4 bases, J lost 9 bases, and 9 bases stayed unmatched. Germline CDR1 LGHNA, CDR2 YNFKEQ. This CDR3 reads CASSLLAGVWSEQFF. The CDR3 nucleotides read TGTGCCAGCAGCCTTCTAGCGGGAGTTTGGAGTGAGCAGTTCTTC.

In this sample, this clonotype turned up a few times. This chain joins TRBV28 and TRBJ2-1, with D tentatively TRBD2 (5 bases). CDR1 and CDR2 (germline): MDHEN, SYDVKM. The length of the CDR3 is 11 residues. V gave up 4 bases and J gave up 9 bases, with 7 bases separating them. The CDR3 loop reads CASSYEGEQFF. The CDR3 bases are TGTGCCAGCAGTTATGAGGGTGAGCAGTTCTTC.

This clonotype has only a few counts. The chain links TRBV24-1 to TRBJ2-1, with 8 bases identical to TRBD1. This CDR3 is built from 16 residues. Trimming at V came to 3 bases and at J to 2 bases, leaving 5 bases not matched to a gene. Germline values: CDR1 KGHDR, CDR2 SFDVKD. CDR3 sequence (DNA): TGTGCCACCAGTGATAATGACAGGGGAGCCTACAATGAGCAGTTCTTC. Protein sequence: CATSDNDRGAYNEQFF.

V is TRBV5-1 and J is TRBJ1-2; TRBD1 is a possible D gene (6 bases). In germline, CDR1 is SGHRS, CDR2 YFSETQ. V was cut by 2 bases and J by 4 bases, with 12 bases left in between. The CDR3 contains 14 residues. The CDR3 reads CASSFLQGSYGYTF. CDR3 nucleotide sequence: TGCGCCAGCAGCTTTTTACAGGGCTCCTATGGCTACACCTTC.

This rearrangement joins TRBV29-1 to TRBJ1-4, with D possibly TRBD1 on 5 matching bases. This CDR3 region has 14 residues. Germline-derived CDR1 and CDR2 are SQVTM and ANQGSEA. V was clipped by 7 bases and J by 8 bases, with 20 bases between them. The CDR3 region is CSATLHNRGEKLFF. CDR3 in DNA: TGCAGCGCTACCTTACACAACCGGGGGGAAAAACTGTTTTTT.

J is TRBJ2-3 and V is TRBV7-2; possible D gene TRBD1, 6 bases. V was clipped by 7 bases and J by 2 bases, with 13 bases between them. Germline lookup yields CDR1 SGHTA and CDR2 FQGNSA. CDR3 size: 14 residues. Written as DNA, the CDR3 is TGTGCCAGCAACGCAGACAGGTCCACAGATACGCAGTATTTT. It encodes CASNADRSTDTQYF.

There are a few counts of this clonotype. Sequence at one end of the junction differs from germline and may be a read error. This sequence joins TRBV4-3 and TRBJ2-7; D remains ambiguous. Germline CDR1 is LGHNA and CDR2 is YSLEER. The length of the CDR3 is 12 residues. The CDR3 DNA sequence: TGCGCCAGCAGCCCGCAACTGGGAATGCTACACTTC. Its translation is CASSPQLGMLHF.

This clonotype was seen more than once but under ten times. The rearrangement joins TRBV14 to TRBJ2-6; tentatively, D is TRBD1 or TRBD2 (5 bases each). CDR1 SGHDN and CDR2 FVKESK come from the germline V gene. This CDR3 spans 20 amino acids. Trimming took 3 bases from V and 1 from J, leaving 22 bases between them. The DNA of the CDR3 is TGTGCCAGCAGCCACTCTCCGGGACGGTTCTCCCCTTCTGGGGCCAACGTCCTGACTTTC. Translated, it gives CASSHSPGRFSPSGANVLTF.

In this sample, this clonotype turned up a few times. The chain carries TRBV20-1 and TRBJ1-1, with D possibly being TRBD1 (6 bases). Trimming removed 0 bases from V and 3 bases from J, with 14 bases in between. The CDR3 totals 15 residues. Germline loops: CDR1 DFQATT, CDR2 SNEGSKA (reference sequence). The chain's CDR3 is CSARDPAGEDTEAFF. DNA of the CDR3: TGCAGTGCTAGAGATCCGGCAGGGGAGGACACTGAAGCTTTCTTT.

The CDR3: CASSLATGLNTGELFF. CDR3 bases: TGTGCCAGCAGCTTGGCCACCGGCTTGAACACCGGGGAGCTGTTTTTT. The chain recombines TRBV5-6 with TRBJ2-2; D is ambiguous. This CDR3 has 16 residues. V dropped 0 bases and J dropped 1 base, with 10 bases sitting between them. Germline V gene lookup returns CDR1 SGHDT and CDR2 YYEEEE.

This chain links TRBV27 with TRBJ1-1, with 8 nucleotides matching TRBD1. Germline CDR1 MNHEY, CDR2 SMNVEV (reference sequence). Losses at the gene ends were 5 bases for V and 4 bases for J; bases not matched to a gene: 9. CDR3 length equals 15 residues. CDR3 in amino acids: CASSGRQGSGTEAFF. The CDR3 DNA follows: TGTGCCAGCAGTGGTAGACAGGGGAGCGGCACTGAAGCTTTCTTT.

The V gene is TRBV12-3 or TRBV12-4, the J gene TRBJ1-5, with D hard to call. V was trimmed by 3 bases and J by 7 bases, leaving 13 bases between them. This CDR3 is built from 14 residues. The CDR3 is CASSFSLVDQPQHF. CDR3 DNA: TGTGCCAGCAGTTTTAGTTTAGTAGACCAGCCCCAGCATTTT.

Many counts were recorded for this clonotype. This chain links TRBV29-1 with TRBJ2-3, with D maybe TRBD1 (6 bases). Germline V lookup: CDR1 SQVTM, CDR2 ANQGSEA. The CDR3 runs 10 residues. Trimming cost V 8 bases and J 3 bases, with 6 bases left between them. CDR3 DNA sequence: TGCAGCACAGGGACAGATACGCAGTATTTT. Its protein product is CSTGTDTQYF.

This clonotype was detected ten times or more. The chain uses TRBV12-3 or TRBV12-4 and TRBJ2-1, with TRBD2 matching 8 bases. V was clipped by 6 bases and J by 7 bases; unmatched bases: 14. The CDR3 has 16 residues. The CDR3 nucleotides are TGTGCCAGCAGAACCTCCACCGGGACTAGAGGTAATGAGCAGTTCTTC. Translation gives CASRTSTGTRGNEQFF.

This clonotype was counted between two and nine times. V usage is TRBV12-3 or TRBV12-4 and J usage is TRBJ2-1, with 12 nucleotides matching TRBD2. The CDR3 covers 15 residues. Trimming removed 6 bases from V and 10 bases from J; junction bases left unmatched: 10. This chain's CDR3 is CASSLTSGGLREQFF. As DNA, the CDR3 is TGTGCCAGCAGCCTGACTAGCGGGGGCCTCAGGGAGCAGTTCTTC.